This TCR beta chain was observed in a study of OX40 agonist ivuxolimab in advanced cancers. The length of the CDR3 is 15 residues. Germline values: CDR1 SGHNT, CDR2 YENEEA. Trimming at V came to 1 base and at J to 7 bases, leaving 2 bases not matched to a gene. Systemic immunosuppression or autoimmune disease history was grounds to exclude patients. Relative to its sample, this clone is medium-sized. Its antigen remains unidentified. The protocol was immunoSEQ multiplex PCR, while the TCRdb copy is restricted to in-frame clones and leaves out a portion. The sample lists fewer than 15,000 clones, around 80% seen once, with around 35% in the top ten. Whole-study results and caveats: More expanded clones were found, on average, in CD8+ than in CD4+ T cells. Clonal expansion from baseline to week 6 occurred in both CD4+ and CD8+ T cells.

The source is an adult with an advanced solid tumor such as melanoma, head and neck, liver or kidney cancer. Sequenced material: CD4+ or CD8+ T cells sorted from blood, taken in a trial of the OX40 agonist ivuxolimab. V gene TRBV11-3 combines with J gene TRBJ1-6, with 9 nucleotides matching TRBD1. CDR3 DNA sequence: TGTGCCAGCAGCTTAGTAGGACAGGGGAATTCACCCCTCCACTTT. It codes for CASSLVGQGNSPLHF.